These T cell receptor beta chains were read from a single sample in a study of persistence of HIV-infected CD4 T cells. The antigens these receptors bind are not known. The assay was immunoSEQ multiplex PCR, and TCRdb's table has in-frame clones only and misses some. The sample carries about 48,000 clones, about 80% recorded once. Specimen: CD4+ T cells sorted from PBMCs after 18-hour stimulation, collected from a patient who received antiretroviral therapy. The receptors originated from an adult man with HIV who was CMV-seropositive. Each CDR3 is given with its conserved first and last residue. The order of the fields is D gene, clone size, V gene, J gene, CDR3 DNA, CDR3 protein. A D gene is named only where the DNA matches it firmly. Expanded clones are given a class, and other clones once, few, many or no size at all.

>-|-|TRBV18|TRBJ1-5
TGTGCCAGCTCGCCCGACCTAAGCAATCAGCCCCAGCATTTT
CASSPDLSNQPQHF
>-|-|TRBV23-1|TRBJ1-4
TGCGCCAGCCTTCACAGGGTCGAGTTTTTT
CASLHRVEFF
>-|-|TRBV7-2|TRBJ1-2
TGTGCCAGCAGCCTCGCCGGGACAAACATCGGCTACACCTTC
CASSLAGTNIGYTF
>-|-|TRBV11-1|TRBJ2-1
TGTGCCAGCAGCCCAAACCAAAGGGAGCAGTTCTTC
CASSPNQREQFF
>TRBD1|few|TRBV4-3|TRBJ1-4
TGCGCCAGCAGCCAAGATACAGGGGGCGGAACTAATGAAAAACTGTTTTTT
CASSQDTGGGTNEKLFF
>TRBD1|-|TRBV7-2|TRBJ1-2
TGTGCCAGCAGCTCTGGACAGGGCAACTATGGCTACACCTTC
CASSSGQGNYGYTF
>-|-|TRBV7-8|TRBJ1-5
TGTGCCAGCAGCCCCCTCCTTGGGCAGGCTGGCAATCAGCCCCAGCATTTT
CASSPLLGQAGNQPQHF
>TRBD2|-|TRBV11-3|TRBJ2-5
TGTGCCAGCAGCTCGGGACTAGCGGGAGCGCAAGAGACCCAGTACTTC
CASSSGLAGAQETQYF
>-|-|TRBV10-3|TRBJ1-2
TGTGCCACTTCCAATACTAAACAGGGCTCCATCTATGGCTACACCTTC
CATSNTKQGSIYGYTF
>-|-|TRBV29-1|TRBJ2-3
TGCAGCGTGCCACGGGGGTTGACAGATACGCAGTATTTT
CSVPRGLTDTQYF
>-|once|TRBV9|TRBJ2-2
TGTGCCAGCAGCGTAGAGGGAAACACCGGGGAGCTGTTTTTT
CASSVEGNTGELFF
>TRBD1|-|TRBV6-2/TRBV6-3|TRBJ2-1
TGTGCCAGCAGTTACTCCTGGACAGGGTCCTCGAGCTCCTACAATGAGCAGTTCTTC
CASSYSWTGSSSSYNEQFF
>TRBD2|-|TRBV19|TRBJ2-1
TGTGCCAGTAGTCGAAGGACTAGCGGGGGGGCACTAAATGAGCAGTTCTTC
CASSRRTSGGALNEQFF
>TRBD1|-|TRBV11-2|TRBJ1-1
TGTGCCAGCAGCCCAAGACGGACAGGGAAGAACACTGAAGCTTTCTTT
CASSPRRTGKNTEAFF
>-|-|TRBV4-2|TRBJ1-1
TGTGCCAGCAGCCAAGTTCTGCAGACGAACACTGAAGCTTTCTTT
CASSQVLQTNTEAFF
>TRBD1|-|TRBV11-2|TRBJ1-1
TGTGCCAGCAGCCCATACCGACAGGGGAGGAACACTGAAGCTTTCTTT
CASSPYRQGRNTEAFF
>-|once|TRBV6-5|TRBJ1-1
TGTGCCAGCAGGACCGGGACAAAGAACACTGAAGCTTTCTTT
CASRTGTKNTEAFF
>-|-|TRBV5-1|TRBJ1-5
TGCGCCAGCAGCTTGAGCGGGGGCAGCAATCAGCCCCAGCATTTT
CASSLSGGSNQPQHF
>-|-|TRBV18|TRBJ2-7
TGTGCCAGCTCACTGACAGGTGGGCACGAGCAGTACTTC
CASSLTGGHEQYF
>-|-|TRBV18|TRBJ2-3
TGTGCCAGCTCACCACGGCGACAGGTTTCTAGCACAGATACGCAGTATTTT
CASSPRRQVSSTDTQYF
>-|few|TRBV6-5|TRBJ1-2
TGTGCCAGCAGTTATTCGTCAGGAATCTATGGCTACACCTTC
CASSYSSGIYGYTF
>-|-|TRBV6-6|TRBJ1-2
TGTGCCAGCAGTTCCGGGGCCTCCTATGGCTACACCTTC
CASSSGASYGYTF
>-|-|TRBV18|TRBJ1-4
TGTGCCAGCTCACCCTCCGGGACATTAGATGAAAAACTGTTTTTT
CASSPSGTLDEKLFF
>-|-|TRBV3-1/TRBV3-2|TRBJ2-1
TGTGCCAGCAGCCAAGTTGGGACACAGTACAATGAGCAGTTCTTC
CASSQVGTQYNEQFF
>-|-|TRBV5-5|TRBJ1-2
TGTGCCAGCAGCTCCGTGGGCTATGGCTACACCTTC
CASSSVGYGYTF
>TRBD1|once|TRBV5-1|TRBJ2-2
TGCGCCAGCAGCTTAACACTTAACAGGGGAATCGGGGAGCTGTTTTTT
CASSLTLNRGIGELFF
>-|-|TRBV12-3/TRBV12-4|TRBJ1-1
TGTGCCAGCAGGCCCTACACTGAAGCTTTCTTT
CASRPYTEAFF
>TRBD2|-|TRBV7-9|TRBJ2-1
TGTGCCAGCAGCAGTAGCGGGGGATTCTCCTACAATGAGCAGTTCTTC
CASSSSGGFSYNEQFF
>-|-|TRBV19|TRBJ1-5
TGTGCCAGTAGTATGACGGGCGGGTATAGCAATCAGCCCCAGCATTTT
CASSMTGGYSNQPQHF
>TRBD1|-|TRBV27|TRBJ2-2
TGTGCCAGCAGTTTATGGCAGGGGGTGGGAAGGGCCGGGGAGCTGTTTTTT
CASSLWQGVGRAGELFF
>TRBD1|-|TRBV7-3|TRBJ2-5
TGTGCCAGCAGCTTAGGGACAGGACAAGAGACCCAGTACTTC
CASSLGTGQETQYF
>-|-|TRBV5-1|TRBJ2-7
TGCGCCAGCAGACATGACAGGCCGCCCTACGAGCAGTACTTC
CASRHDRPPYEQYF